The present entry profiles one TCR beta chain with its context. These data come from a study of T-cell reconstitution after alpha-beta-depleted transplantation in children. TCRbeta library construction was performed incorporating unique molecular identifiers. MiXCR, applied by TCRdb to the PCR reads, yields one record per CDR3 protein. The sample gives about 200,000 distinct CDR3 sequences, approximately 6.3% of which show up once; about 5.9% is in the top ten. The CDR3 has 13 residues. Germline-derived CDR1 and CDR2 are LNHDA and SQIVND (reference sequence). V lost 7 bases, J lost 0 bases, and 9 bases lay in between.

The chain links TRBV19 to TRBJ1-1; tentative D call: TRBD1 (6 bases). Sequencing was performed on PBMCs, taken before TCRalphabeta/CD19-depleted stem cell transplant. The sequence came from a boy aged 2 to 10 with acute lymphoblastic leukemia, due to receive a stem cell transplant. In DNA form, the CDR3 reads TGTGCCAGTAATCAGGGGATGAACACTGAAGCTTTCTTT. This gives the protein CASNQGMNTEAFF.